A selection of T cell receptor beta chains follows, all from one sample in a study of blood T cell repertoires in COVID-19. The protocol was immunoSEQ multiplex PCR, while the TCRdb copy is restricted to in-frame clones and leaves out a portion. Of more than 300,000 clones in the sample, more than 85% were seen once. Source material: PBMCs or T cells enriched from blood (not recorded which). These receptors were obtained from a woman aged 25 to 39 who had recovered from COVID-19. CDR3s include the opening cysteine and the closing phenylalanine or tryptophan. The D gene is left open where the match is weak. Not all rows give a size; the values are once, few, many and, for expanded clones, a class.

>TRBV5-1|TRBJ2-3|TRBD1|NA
CASSPGQGGDTQYF
TGCGCCAGCAGCCCAGGACAGGGGGGAGATACGCAGTATTTT
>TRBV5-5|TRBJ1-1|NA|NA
CASSLTRVMNTEAFF
TGTGCCAGCAGCTTGACGAGGGTGATGAACACTGAAGCTTTCTTT
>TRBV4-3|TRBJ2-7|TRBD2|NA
CASSPFSGGSYEQYF
TGCGCCAGCAGCCCCTTCTCGGGGGGCTCCTACGAGCAGTACTTC
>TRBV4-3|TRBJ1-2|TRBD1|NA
CASSQGTGVAGGYTF
TGCGCCAGCAGCCAGGGGACAGGGGTGGCTGGGGGCTACACCTTC
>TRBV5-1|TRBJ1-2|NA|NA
CASSPWGPSNYGYTF
TGCGCCAGCAGCCCCTGGGGGCCGTCTAACTATGGCTACACCTTC
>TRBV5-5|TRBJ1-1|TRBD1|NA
CASSTRQGVGAFF
TGTGCCAGCAGCACCAGACAGGGAGTGGGGGCTTTCTTT
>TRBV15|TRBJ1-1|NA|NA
CATTGDGTEAFF
TGTGCAACCACGGGGGACGGTACTGAAGCTTTCTTT
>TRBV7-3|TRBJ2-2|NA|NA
CASSLGLAGELFF
TGTGCCAGCAGCTTAGGTCTAGCCGGGGAGCTGTTTTTT
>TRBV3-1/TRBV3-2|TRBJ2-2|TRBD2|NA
CASSQGREARTGELFF
TGTGCCAGCAGCCAAGGACGGGAGGCCCGCACCGGGGAGCTGTTTTTT
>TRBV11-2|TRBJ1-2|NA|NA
CASSSKRGYTF
TGTGCCAGCAGCTCCAAGAGGGGCTACACCTTC
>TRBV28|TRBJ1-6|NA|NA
CASTLPDLGSPLHF
TGTGCCAGCACCCTTCCAGACTTGGGTTCACCCCTCCACTTT
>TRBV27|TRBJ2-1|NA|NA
CASSSRNLGLHSNEQFF
TGTGCCAGCAGTTCCCGCAACCTAGGCCTCCATTCCAATGAGCAGTTCTTC
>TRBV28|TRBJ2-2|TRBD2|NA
CASILSSGRATGELFF
TGTGCCAGCATCCTGTCTAGCGGGAGGGCCACCGGGGAGCTGTTTTTT
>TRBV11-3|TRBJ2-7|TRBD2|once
CASSLGGGLSYEQYF
TGTGCCAGCAGCTTGGGGGGGGGACTCTCCTACGAGCAGTACTTC
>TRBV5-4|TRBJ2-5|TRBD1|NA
CASSPRTGQETQYF
TGTGCCAGCAGCCCGCGGACAGGGCAAGAGACCCAGTACTTC
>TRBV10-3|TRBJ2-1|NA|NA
CAIKFGRDYNEQFF
TGTGCCATCAAATTTGGGCGGGATTACAATGAGCAGTTCTTC
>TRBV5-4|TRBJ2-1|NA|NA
CASSPAGRGPESSYNEQFF
TGTGCCAGCAGCCCGGCGGGGCGGGGGCCTGAGAGCTCCTACAATGAGCAGTTCTTC
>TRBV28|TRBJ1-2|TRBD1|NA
CASSRIQGIYGYTF
TGTGCCAGCAGTCGCATACAGGGGATCTATGGCTACACCTTC
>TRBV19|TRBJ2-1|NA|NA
CASKGLLAYNEQFF
TGTGCCAGTAAAGGTTTACTAGCCTACAATGAGCAGTTCTTC
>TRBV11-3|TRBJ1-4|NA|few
CASSLDRYEKLFF
TGTGCCAGCAGCTTAGATCGTTATGAAAAACTGTTTTTT
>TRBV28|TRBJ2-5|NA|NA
CASSLRVGRGQETQYF
TGTGCCAGCAGTTTGCGAGTGGGGAGGGGGCAAGAGACCCAGTACTTC
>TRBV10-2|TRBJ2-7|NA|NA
CASKDRGGASEQYF
TGCGCCAGCAAGGACCGAGGAGGGGCCTCCGAGCAGTACTTC
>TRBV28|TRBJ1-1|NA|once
CASRPLQGRTEAFF
TGTGCCAGCAGACCACTACAGGGTCGGACTGAAGCTTTCTTT